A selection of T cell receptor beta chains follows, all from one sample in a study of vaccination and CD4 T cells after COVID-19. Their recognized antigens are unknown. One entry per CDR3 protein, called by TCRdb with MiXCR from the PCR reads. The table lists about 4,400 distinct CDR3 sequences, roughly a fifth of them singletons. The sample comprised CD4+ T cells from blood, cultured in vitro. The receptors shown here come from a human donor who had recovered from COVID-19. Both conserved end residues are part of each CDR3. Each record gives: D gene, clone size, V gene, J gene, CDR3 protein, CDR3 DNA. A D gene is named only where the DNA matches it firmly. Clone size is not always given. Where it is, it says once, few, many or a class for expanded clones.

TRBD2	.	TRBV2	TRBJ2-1	CASRGRVYNEQFF	TGTGCCAGCAGGGGGAGGGTCTACAATGAGCAGTTCTTC
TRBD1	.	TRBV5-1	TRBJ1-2	CASSSTGDYGYTF	TGCGCCAGCAGTTCGACAGGGGACTATGGCTACACCTTC
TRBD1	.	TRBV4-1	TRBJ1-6	CASSQDSYGTGRSPLHF	TGCGCCAGCAGCCAAGATTCGTACGGGACAGGGCGATCACCCCTCCACTTT
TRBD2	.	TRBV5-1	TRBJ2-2	CASSSKTSGATGELFF	TGCGCCAGCAGCTCCAAGACTAGCGGGGCCACCGGGGAGCTGTTTTTT
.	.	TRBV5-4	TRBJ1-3	CASSLEGRTGNTIYF	TGTGCCAGCAGCTTGGAGGGGCGCACTGGAAACACCATATATTTT
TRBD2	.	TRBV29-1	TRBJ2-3	CSVQKAGGSDTQYF	TGCAGCGTGCAAAAGGCGGGGGGCTCAGATACGCAGTATTTT
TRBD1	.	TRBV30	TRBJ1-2	CAWSPGTGGIANYGYTF	TGTGCCTGGAGTCCGGGGACAGGGGGTATAGCTAACTATGGCTACACCTTC
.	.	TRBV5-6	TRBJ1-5	CASSLAPGDGQPQHF	TGTGCCAGCAGCTTGGCCCCCGGGGACGGTCAGCCCCAGCATTTT
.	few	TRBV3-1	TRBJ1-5	CASSQDGQPNQPQHF	TGTGCCAGCAGCCAAGATGGACAACCCAATCAGCCCCAGCATTTT
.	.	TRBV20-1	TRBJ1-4	CSAIEATGLNEKLFF	TGCAGTGCTATTGAGGCGACTGGGTTAAATGAAAAACTGTTTTTT
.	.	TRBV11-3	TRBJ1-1	CASSLEQSTEAFF	TGTGCCAGCAGCTTAGAACAGTCCACTGAAGCTTTCTTT
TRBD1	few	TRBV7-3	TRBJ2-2	CASSLTAAGTVNLPGELFF	TGTGCCAGCAGCTTAACCGCGGCCGGGACAGTAAATTTGCCCGGGGAGCTGTTTTTT
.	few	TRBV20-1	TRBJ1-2	CSARDGVFTLYGYTF	TGCAGTGCTAGAGATGGAGTGTTCACACTCTATGGCTACACCTTC
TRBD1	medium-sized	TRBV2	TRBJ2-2	CASSIQGVKNTGELFF	TGTGCCAGCAGCATACAGGGGGTCAAGAACACCGGGGAGCTGTTTTTT
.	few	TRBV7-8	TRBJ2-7	CASSFLDGYEQYF	TGTGCCAGCAGCTTTCTAGACGGCTACGAGCAGTACTTC
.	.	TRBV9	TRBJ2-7	CASSVGGGRGPKGEQYF	TGTGCCAGCAGCGTAGGCGGTGGGCGGGGGCCGAAGGGCGAGCAGTACTTC
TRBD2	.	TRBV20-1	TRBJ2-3	CSAGGGADTQYF	TGCAGTGCTGGCGGGGGGGCAGATACGCAGTATTTT
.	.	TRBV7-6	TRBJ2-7	CASSRRQEGEQYF	TGTGCCAGCAGCCGCAGACAGGAGGGCGAGCAGTACTTC
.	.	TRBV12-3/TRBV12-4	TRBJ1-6	CASSFYNSPLHF	TGTGCCAGCAGTTTTTATAATTCACCCCTCCACTTT
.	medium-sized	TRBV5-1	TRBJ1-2	CASSLQEAYGYTF	TGCGCCAGCAGTCTTCAGGAGGCTTATGGCTACACCTTC
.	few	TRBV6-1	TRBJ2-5	CASSTPGVMGAQYF	TGTGCCAGCTCCACCCCGGGGGTTATGGGGGCCCAGTACTTC
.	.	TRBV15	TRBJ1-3	CATSRDGQGSGNTKYF	TGTGCCACCAGCAGAGATGGCCAGGGGTCTGGAAACACCAAATATTTT
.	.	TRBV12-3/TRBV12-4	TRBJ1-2	CASSFEQNYGYTF	TGTGCCAGCAGTTTCGAGCAAAACTATGGCTACACCTTC
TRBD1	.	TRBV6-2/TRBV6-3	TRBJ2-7	CASSSPRGSYEQYF	TGTGCCAGCAGTTCCCCCAGGGGGTCCTACGAGCAGTACTTC
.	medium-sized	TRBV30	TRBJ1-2	CAWSVAESTYGYTF	TGTGCCTGGAGCGTGGCAGAATCAACCTATGGCTACACCTTC
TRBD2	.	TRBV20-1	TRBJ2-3	CSARDGRLAGGAQYF	TGCAGTGCTAGAGATGGTAGGCTAGCGGGGGGGGCGCAGTATTTT
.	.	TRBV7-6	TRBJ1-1	CASSLAGRANTEAFF	TGTGCCAGCAGCTTAGCAGGTCGGGCCAACACTGAAGCTTTCTTT
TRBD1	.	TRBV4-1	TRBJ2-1	CASSQDRGQGENEQFF	TGCGCCAGCAGCCAAGATCGGGGACAGGGGGAGAATGAGCAGTTCTTC
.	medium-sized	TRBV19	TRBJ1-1	CASSKRQTEAFF	TGTGCCAGTAGTAAGCGACAGACTGAAGCTTTCTTT
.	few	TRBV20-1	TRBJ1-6	CSALDGVNSPLHF	TGCAGTGCATTGGACGGGGTTAATTCACCCCTCCACTTT
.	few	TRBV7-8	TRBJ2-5	CASSLGLAETQYF	TGTGCCAGCAGCTTGGGGCTAGCGGAGACCCAGTACTTC
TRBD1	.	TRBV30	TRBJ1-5	CAWSTLTGYGNQPQHF	TGTGCCTGGAGTACCTTGACAGGGTATGGCAATCAGCCCCAGCATTTT
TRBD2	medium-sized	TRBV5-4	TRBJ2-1	CASSLEASGSEQFF	TGTGCCAGCAGCTTGGAGGCTAGCGGGAGTGAGCAGTTCTTC
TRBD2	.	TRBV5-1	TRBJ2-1	CASSSTGTSGGVYNEQFF	TGCGCCAGCAGCAGTACCGGGACTAGCGGGGGGGTATACAATGAGCAGTTCTTC
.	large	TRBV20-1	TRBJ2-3	CSARASSAPDTQYF	TGCAGTGCTAGAGCGAGTTCGGCTCCGGATACGCAGTATTTT
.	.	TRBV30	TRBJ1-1	CAWSAHPNTEAFF	TGTGCCTGGAGCGCCCACCCGAACACTGAAGCTTTCTTT
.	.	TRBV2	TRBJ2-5	CASSEAWQVETQYF	TGTGCCAGCAGTGAAGCGTGGCAGGTGGAGACCCAGTACTTC
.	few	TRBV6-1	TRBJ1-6	CASTQALDNSPLHF	TGTGCCAGCACACAGGCGTTAGATAATTCACCCCTCCACTTT
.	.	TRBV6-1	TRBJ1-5	CASSGGGVGQPQHF	TGTGCCAGCAGTGGCGGGGGAGTTGGTCAGCCCCAGCATTTT
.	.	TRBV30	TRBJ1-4	CAWREDPLREKLFF	TGTGCCTGGAGGGAGGACCCTTTGCGGGAAAAACTGTTTTTT
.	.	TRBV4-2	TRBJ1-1	CASSQHGGGMNTEAFF	TGTGCCAGCAGCCAACATGGGGGGGGAATGAACACTGAAGCTTTCTTT
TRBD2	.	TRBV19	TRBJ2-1	CASSIKRGGNNEQFF	TGTGCCAGTAGTATTAAGCGGGGGGGAAATAATGAGCAGTTCTTC
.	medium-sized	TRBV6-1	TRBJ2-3	CATEDLFTDTQYF	TGTGCCACCGAGGACCTTTTCACAGATACGCAGTATTTT
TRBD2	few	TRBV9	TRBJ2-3	CASSVTSGGASSDTQYF	TGTGCCAGCAGCGTCACTAGCGGGGGGGCATCTTCGGATACGCAGTATTTT
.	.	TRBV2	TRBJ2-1	CASSEDQWGELYNEQFF	TGTGCCAGCAGTGAAGATCAGTGGGGGGAGCTATACAATGAGCAGTTCTTC
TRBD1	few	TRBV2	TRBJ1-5	CASRSTGGQPQHF	TGTGCCAGCAGATCGACAGGGGGGCAGCCCCAGCATTTT
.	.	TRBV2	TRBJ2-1	CATKGRIYNEQFF	TGTGCCACCAAGGGGCGGATCTACAATGAGCAGTTCTTC
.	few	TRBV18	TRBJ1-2	CASSPAYGYTF	TGTGCCAGCTCACCAGCGTATGGCTACACCTTC
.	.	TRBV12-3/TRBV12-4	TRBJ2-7	CASSSGRNYEQYF	TGTGCCAGCAGTTCGGGACGGAACTACGAGCAGTACTTC
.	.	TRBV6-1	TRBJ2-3	CASSFQGGGRTDTQYF	TGTGCCAGCAGCTTCCAGGGGGGGGGCCGGACAGATACGCAGTATTTT
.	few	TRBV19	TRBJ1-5	CASGIVGDKPQHF	TGTGCCAGTGGGATTGTAGGGGATAAGCCCCAGCATTTT
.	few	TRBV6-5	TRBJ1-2	CASSYSRGPGGYTF	TGTGCCAGCAGTTACTCGAGAGGCCCAGGTGGCTACACCTTC
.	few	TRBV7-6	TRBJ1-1	CASRLDRNTEAFF	TGTGCCAGCAGGCTGGACAGGAACACTGAAGCTTTCTTT
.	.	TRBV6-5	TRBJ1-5	CASSYSWGSDQPQHF	TGTGCCAGCAGTTACTCGTGGGGATCCGATCAGCCCCAGCATTTT
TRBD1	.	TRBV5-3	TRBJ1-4	CASSFGTGNEKLFF	TGTGCCAGCAGCTTCGGGACAGGGAACGAAAAACTGTTTTTT
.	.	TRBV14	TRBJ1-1	CASSPHQGNTEAFF	TGTGCCAGCAGCCCCCACCAGGGGAACACTGAAGCTTTCTTT
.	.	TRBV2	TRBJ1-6	CASSGDKRAPLHF	TGTGCCAGCAGTGGGGACAAGAGGGCACCCCTCCACTTT
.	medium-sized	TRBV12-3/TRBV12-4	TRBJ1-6	CASSLTLNSPLHF	TGTGCCAGCAGTTTAACCCTTAATTCACCCCTCCACTTT
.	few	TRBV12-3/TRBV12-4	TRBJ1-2	CASRPQGSNGYTF	TGTGCCAGCAGGCCACAAGGTTCAAATGGCTACACCTTC
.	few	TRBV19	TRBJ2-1	CASTPPGMSQGEQFF	TGTGCCAGTACCCCGCCGGGGATGAGTCAGGGTGAGCAGTTCTTC